This entry lists 24 T cell receptor beta chains sequenced from one sample in a study of CD8 T cells in Susac syndrome. Random hexamers primed reverse transcription of roughly 0.45 to 1 ug RNA. MiXCR, run by TCRdb on the immunoSEQ multiplex PCR reads, gives a single entry per CDR3 protein. Counted here are approximately 90,000 distinct CDR3 sequences, roughly 93% occurring once; the ten biggest clones make up 0.32%. The sample comprised CD8+ T cells from PBMCs. These receptors originate from a human donor in good health.

The V call is TRBV27, the J call TRBJ2-1; either TRBD1 or TRBD2 may supply D (5 bases each). This CDR3 spans 15 amino acids. The germline gives CDR1 MNHEY, CDR2 SMNVEV (reference sequence). Deletions cut 4 bases from V and 2 bases from J, with 12 bases between. The CDR3 loop is CASSYGTGPYNEQFF. The CDR3 DNA reads TGTGCCAGCAGTTATGGGACGGGACCCTACAATGAGCAGTTCTTC.

The rearrangement joins TRBV6-2 or TRBV6-3 to TRBJ2-5, with D possibly being TRBD1 (5 bases). The CDR3 runs 15 residues. Germline CDR1 is MNHEY and CDR2 is SVGEGT. V lost 7 bases and J 5 bases, leaving 20 bases between the germline ends. CDR3 sequence reads: CASTILRETGETQYF. Written as DNA, the CDR3 is TGTGCCAGCACCATACTCAGGGAAACGGGCGAGACCCAGTACTTC.

The chain is built from TRBV20-1 and TRBJ1-5, with 10 bases matching TRBD1. The V gene end was trimmed by 4 bases and the J gene end by 6 bases; junction bases not matched to a gene: 6. Germline CDR1 and CDR2: DFQATT and SNEGSKA (reference sequence). The CDR3 has 14 residues. The CDR3 reads CSATDRGRLQPQHF. In nucleotides, the CDR3 is TGCAGTGCTACTGACAGGGGGCGCCTTCAGCCCCAGCATTTT.

J is TRBJ1-5 and V is TRBV20-1; D call uncertain. The germline V and J ends were trimmed by 3 bases and 3 bases, with 15 bases remaining between them. The CDR3 extends over 15 amino acids. The germline CDR1 and CDR2 sequences are DFQATT and SNEGSKA (reference sequence). The CDR3 DNA follows: TGCAGTGCTAGCTCCCGGGTTCACACCAATCAGCCCCAGCATTTT. Protein sequence: CSASSRVHTNQPQHF.

This chain uses TRBV4-1 with TRBJ2-3; maybe TRBD2 (6 bases). The CDR3 spans 14 residues. CDR1 is MGHRA, CDR2 YSYEKL, per germline. V lost 0 bases and J lost 5, with 9 bases in between. The CDR3 loop is CASSQELARDTQYF. CDR3 DNA: TGCGCCAGCAGCCAAGAACTAGCTAGAGATACGCAGTATTTT.

The chain is built from TRBV4-1 and TRBJ1-1; 9 nucleotides agree with TRBD1. The CDR3 loop spans 15 amino acids. Germline CDR1 reads MGHRA; CDR2 reads YSYEKL. Losses at the gene ends were 3 bases for V and 1 base for J; bases not matched to a gene: 3. In DNA form, the CDR3 reads TGCGCCAGCAGCCAGGAGGACAGGGGGAACACTGAAGCTTTCTTT. It specifies CASSQEDRGNTEAFF.

V gene TRBV6-2 or TRBV6-3 combines with J gene TRBJ1-1; the D is unclear. The CDR3 sequence is 14 residues long. Trimming shortened V by 0 bases and J by 8 bases, and 13 bases separated the two germline ends. CDR1 is MNHEY, CDR2 SVGEGT, per germline. CDR3 coding DNA: TGTGCCAGCAGTTACTCGGGGTCAGGAGGGGAAGCTTTCTTT. Translating gives CASSYSGSGGEAFF.

On this clonotype itself: A read error may produce the germline difference seen at one junction end. The gene calls are TRBV13 and TRBJ2-7, with D hard to call. Germline V gives CDR1 PRHDT, CDR2 FYEKMQ (reference sequence). The CDR3 extends over 15 amino acids. Here the CDR3 reads CSSSLRLAVSYEQYF. The CDR3 bases are TGTTCCAGCAGCCTCCGGCTGGCTGTCTCCTACGAGCAGTACTTC.

The CDR3 bases are TGTGCCATCAGTGTCCTCGGACTAGCGGCAGATACGCAGTATTTT. Translation gives CAISVLGLAADTQYF. The chain employs TRBV10-3 and TRBJ2-3; 10 positions agree with TRBD2. V shed 4 bases, J shed 4 bases, and the junction held 5 bases outside the gene matches. CDR1 is ENHRY, CDR2 SYGVKD, per germline. The CDR3 is made up of 15 amino acids.

Here the CDR3 reads CASSQTESPGANVLTF. The CDR3 DNA reads TGTGCCAGCTCACAGACAGAAAGCCCTGGGGCCAACGTCCTGACTTTC. This sequence joins TRBV13 and TRBJ2-6, with D perhaps matching TRBD1 (5 bases). This CDR3 has 16 amino acids. Germline V gives CDR1 PRHDT, CDR2 FYEKMQ (reference sequence). The ends were cut back, 8 bases at V and 2 bases at J, with 16 bases in the middle.

The J gene is TRBJ1-1, the V gene TRBV6-5, with a tentative D call TRBD1 (5 bases). V was cut by 6 bases and J by 4 bases, with 21 bases left in between. The CDR3 sequence is 16 residues long. The germline V gene encodes CDR1 MNHEY and CDR2 SVGAGI. The CDR3 loop is CASSFLPEGKFTEAFF. CDR3 DNA: TGTGCCAGCAGCTTCCTCCCGGAGGGGAAATTCACTGAAGCTTTCTTT.

This clonotype has only one observation. This chain uses TRBV7-9 with TRBJ2-5, with D unclear. Germline values: CDR1 SEHNR, CDR2 FQNEAQ (reference sequence). Deletions cut 1 base from V and 3 bases from J, with 6 bases between. The CDR3 is made up of 13 amino acids. The chain's CDR3 is CASSLGSEETQYF. CDR3 DNA: TGTGCCAGCAGCTTAGGGTCCGAAGAGACCCAGTACTTC.

The CDR3 region has the DNA TGTGCCTGGAGCCACAGGGGTTACGAGCAGTACTTC. This codes for CAWSHRGYEQYF. This chain connects TRBV30 to TRBJ2-7; 7 nucleotides line up with TRBD1. The J segment lost 4 bases and the V segment lost 3 bases, leaving 3 bases of the junction unmatched. The CDR3 loop spans 12 amino acids. The germline V gene has CDR1 GTSNPN and CDR2 SVGIG (reference sequence).

The J gene is TRBJ2-2, the V gene TRBV9; unclear D gene. This CDR3 region has 13 residues. V was pared by 3 bases and J by 5 bases, with 8 bases between. From germline, CDR1 is SGDLS and CDR2 YYNGEE. This CDR3 is CASSEDGTGELFF. CDR3 nucleotides: TGTGCCAGCAGCGAGGACGGGACCGGGGAGCTGTTTTTT.

J is TRBJ2-2 and V is TRBV6-1; D gene uncertain. The V gene lost 3 bases and the J gene lost 3 bases, with 2 bases spanning the gap. CDR3 length equals 12 residues. Germline CDR1 MNHNS, CDR2 SASEGT. The CDR3 spells CASSDDTGELFF. DNA for the CDR3: TGTGCCAGCAGTGATGACACCGGGGAGCTGTTTTTT.

The rearrangement joins TRBV2 to TRBJ2-1; no reliable D call. CDR1 SNHLY and CDR2 FYNNEI come from the germline V gene. CDR3 length equals 16 residues. Trimming removed 0 bases at V and 2 bases at J, with 11 bases between. DNA of the CDR3: TGTGCCAGCAGTGAAGCCCCCCCGGGCCCCTACAATGAGCAGTTCTTC. Residues: CASSEAPPGPYNEQFF.

The chain links TRBV29-1 to TRBJ1-2, with 7 bases that match TRBD1. Germline assignment: CDR1 SQVTM and CDR2 ANQGSEA. The CDR3 has 11 residues. J gave up 8 bases and V 7 bases, and 7 bases lay outside the gene matches. Written as DNA, the CDR3 is TGCAGCGGCCCTACAGGGGAAGGCTACACCTTC. Residues: CSGPTGEGYTF.

In this sample, this clonotype turned up once. V gene TRBV3-1 combines with J gene TRBJ2-7, with 7 bases aligning to TRBD1. Germline CDR1 and CDR2: LGHDT and YNNKEL (reference sequence). The CDR3 is made up of 15 amino acids. V lost 5 bases, J lost 0 bases, and 7 bases stayed unmatched. CDR3: CASSWGQPRSYEQYF. The CDR3 bases are TGTGCCAGCAGCTGGGGACAGCCCCGCTCCTACGAGCAGTACTTC.

The chain joins TRBV6-5 to TRBJ2-7; 10 bases are shared with TRBD1. The CDR3 has 13 residues. Germline trimming cut 10 bases from V and 6 bases from J; bases unmatched to any gene: 9. Germline CDR1 and CDR2: MNHEY and SVGAGI. CDR3 protein: CATRDRGLREQYF. DNA for the CDR3: TGTGCCACCCGGGACAGGGGCCTGCGCGAGCAGTACTTC.

V gene TRBV15 combines with J gene TRBJ1-5, with 8 bases that match TRBD1. V was clipped by 6 bases and J by 3 bases; unmatched bases: 4. Germline V gene lookup returns CDR1 LNHNV and CDR2 YYDKDF (reference sequence). This CDR3 contains 14 residues. The chain's CDR3 is CATRMTGDNQPQHF. For the CDR3, the DNA is TGTGCCACCAGAATGACAGGGGACAATCAGCCCCAGCATTTT.

J is TRBJ2-2 and V is TRBV5-6; perhaps TRBD1 as D (5 bases). This CDR3 region has 13 residues. The germline gives CDR1 SGHDT, CDR2 YYEEEE. The V end lost 5 bases, the J end lost 3 bases, and 8 bases lay between the germline ends. Here the CDR3 DNA reads TGTGCCAGCAGGGGGCAGGACACCGGGGAGCTGTTTTTT. Its protein is CASRGQDTGELFF.

This chain connects TRBV2 to TRBJ2-3, with a weak D call TRBD2 (6 bases). CDR3 length equals 13 residues. V lost 10 bases, J lost 7 bases, and 18 bases lay in between. CDR1 is SNHLY and CDR2 is FYNNEI in the germline V gene. CDR3 nucleotides: TGTGCCACCGGGGGTGCGCCTTGGAATACGCAGTATTTT. The encoded protein is CATGGAPWNTQYF.

The rearrangement uses TRBV28 and TRBJ2-1; tentative D call: TRBD2 (5 bases). This CDR3 has 13 residues. Germline CDR1 is MDHEN and CDR2 is SYDVKM. Trimming took off 3 bases at V and 7 bases at J, with 10 bases between the two ends. This chain's CDR3 is CASSLFRGNEQFF. In DNA, the CDR3 is TGTGCCAGCAGTTTGTTCAGAGGGAATGAGCAGTTCTTC.

The V and J genes are TRBV5-1 and TRBJ2-7; D perhaps matches TRBD2 (6 bases). V lost 8 bases and J lost 6, with 18 bases in between. Germline CDR1 reads SGHRS; CDR2 reads YFSETQ. This CDR3 is built from 13 residues. The CDR3 sequence is CASGGDFGSEQYF. CDR3 DNA sequence: TGCGCCAGTGGCGGGGACTTCGGGTCCGAGCAGTACTTC.